Below are 25 T cell receptor beta chains sequenced from a single sample in a study of tumor and adjacent non-tumor tissue in lung cancer (dated by TCRdb to 2017 to 2018). Bulk unsorted tissue served as the source for RNA extraction, and RNA quality was assessed using a NanoDrop ND-1000 and an Agilent 2100. Normal lung samples were distant non-tumor tissue taken more than 3 cm from the tumor edge. The method behind the library was multiplex PCR. Sequencing was carried out with an Illumina HiSeq 2500. Following protocols modified from ARM-PCR, the researchers constructed TCRbeta libraries through three rounds of nested PCR with primers (Table S4). In TCRdb, the public reads were trimmed at Q25 with fastp and aligned with MiXCR, with productive beta chains retained. CDR3 protein duplicates are merged, each entry listing the most common genes and DNA. The sample table lists around 76,000 distinct CDR3 sequences, approximately 82% of them with a count of one. Jointly, the top ten make up around 43% of the sample.

Sample: distant non-tumor lung tissue. The receptors were gathered from a man aged 65-85 years with non-small cell lung cancer.

This chain connects TRBV7-9 to TRBJ1-2; no clear D. V was clipped by 0 bases and J by 10 bases, with 21 bases between them. The CDR3 is 16 amino acids. The V gene's germline CDR1 is SEHNR and CDR2 FQNEAQ (reference sequence). Here the CDR3 reads CASSLAIETAITDYTF. The CDR3 bases are TGTGCCAGCAGCTTAGCGATAGAGACCGCAATTACTGACTACACCTTC.

To note about this clonotype: Relative to the germline gene, one junction end is altered; a read error may explain this. The CDR3 nucleotides are TGTGCCAGTAGTTTTAATGTCTACCGTTCCGCAGGGACCCAGTACTTC. Its translation is CASSFNVYRSAGTQYF. This chain connects TRBV28 to TRBJ2-5; D gene uncertain. Looked up from germline, CDR1 is MDHEN and CDR2 is SYDVKM. CDR3 size: 16 residues.

The chain couples TRBV9 to TRBJ2-6; 9 positions agree with TRBD1. The germline V gene has CDR1 SGDLS and CDR2 YYNGEE. The CDR3 is 16 residues long. Trimming removed 2 bases from V and 4 bases from J; junction bases left unmatched: 4. The CDR3 sequence: CASSVGQGPGANVLTF. In nucleotides, the CDR3 is TGTGCCAGCAGCGTCGGACAGGGGCCCGGGGCCAACGTCCTGACTTTC.

The rearrangement links TRBV5-4 to TRBJ2-1; TRBD2 aligns across 9 bases. This CDR3 region has 15 residues. Germline loops: CDR1 SGHNT, CDR2 YYREEE (reference sequence). The V gene end was trimmed by 7 bases and the J gene end by 0 bases; junction bases not matched to a gene: 5. CDR3 residues: CASLEAGGSYNEQFF. DNA for the CDR3: TGTGCCAGCTTAGAAGCGGGAGGCTCCTACAATGAGCAGTTCTTC.

This clonotype appeared many times. This chain uses TRBV6-5 with TRBJ2-2, with 8 bases identical to TRBD2. The CDR3 is 16 amino acids. The V and J ends lost 6 bases and 4 bases, in that order; junction bases with no gene match: 10. Per germline, CDR1 MNHEY and CDR2 SVGAGI. The CDR3 sequence: CASRSRSAGGTGELFF. The CDR3 DNA sequence: TGTGCCAGCAGGTCTCGCTCGGCGGGAGGCACCGGGGAGCTGTTTTTT.

Notes on this clonotype: Sequence at one end of the junction differs from germline and may be a read error. V is TRBV6-1 and J is TRBJ1-2; a weak D match, TRBD1 (5 bases). CDR3 length equals 12 residues. Per germline, CDR1 MNHNS and CDR2 SASEGT. CDR3 coding DNA: TGTGCCAGCTGGGGGTGTGGCTATGACTACACCTTC. Its translation is CASWGCGYDYTF.

Regarding this clonotype: Germline is not matched at one junction end, which may reflect a read error. In DNA, the CDR3 is TGTACCAGCAGCTTAGAGGGTGCGGGGGCAGATACGCGGTATTTT. Protein product: CTSSLEGAGADTRYF. The chain combines TRBV11-2 with TRBJ2-3; perhaps TRBD2 as D (7 bases). Germline assignment: CDR1 SGHAT and CDR2 FQNNGV. The CDR3 is 15 amino acids. The variable domain in full, with the rest retrieved from reference TRBV11-2 and TRBJ2-3, is EAGVAQSPRYKIIEKRQSVAFWCNPISGHATLYWYQQILGQGPKLLIQFQNNGVVDDSQLPKDRFSAERLKGVDSTLKIQPAKLEDSAVYLCTSSLEGAGADTRYFGPGTRLTVL.

Of note for this clonotype: This may stem from a read error, because a much larger clone lies one nucleotide away. The chain employs TRBV5-5 and TRBJ2-1; D is ambiguous. The CDR3 totals 15 residues. The V and J ends lost 0 bases and 2 bases respectively, with 9 bases between them. Per germline, CDR1 SGHKS and CDR2 YYEKEE (reference sequence). CDR3 region: CASSLDSCTYNEQFF. The CDR3 region has the DNA TGTGCCAGCAGCTTGGATAGCTGTACCTACAATGAGCAGTTCTTC.

As concerns this clonotype: The conserved phenylalanine or tryptophan normally closing the CDR3 is absent here, so this likely arose from a read error. The chain joins TRBV24-1 to TRBJ2-1, with 9 bases fitting TRBD2. CDR3 length equals 13 residues. CDR1 and CDR2 (germline): KGHDR, SFDVKD. V lost 10 bases, J lost 4 bases, and 4 bases stayed unmatched. The CDR3 spells CATEAGGYNEQFL. The DNA of the CDR3 is TGTGCCACGGAGGCGGGGGGGTACAATGAGCAGTTCTTG.

About this clonotype: At one of its ends the junction is not consistent with the germline gene, which may arise from a read error. The chain has TRBV10-1 and TRBJ1-1; 10 bases line up with TRBD1. CDR3 length: 16 residues. Germline V CDR1 and CDR2: WNHNN, SYGVQD (reference sequence). CDR3 region: CTSSESRGQGHTEAFF. As DNA, the CDR3 is TGCACCAGCAGTGAGTCGAGGGGACAGGGGCATACTGAAGCTTTCTTT.

Remarks on this clonotype: One junction end disagrees with the germline gene, perhaps due to a read error. This sequence joins TRBV4-3 and TRBJ2-4; D may be TRBD1 (6 bases). The CDR3 is 14 amino acids. Germline values: CDR1 LGHNA, CDR2 YSLEER. CDR3 coding DNA: TGCGCTAGCAGCCAGACAGGAGCCCAAAACATTCAGTACTTC. As protein: CASSQTGAQNIQYF.

J is TRBJ2-7 and V is TRBV29-1; D remains unclear. The CDR3 totals 11 residues. V gave up 3 bases and J gave up 10 bases, with 13 bases separating them. Germline V CDR1 and CDR2: SQVTM, ANQGSEA. For the CDR3, the DNA is TGCAGCGTTGAGTCGCCGCGCGGCCAGTACTTC. It codes for CSVESPRGQYF.

A note on this clonotype: Just one base apart from a much larger clone, this may be a read error. This chain links TRBV4-2 with TRBJ2-5; D gene ambiguous. Between the trimmed V and J ends, which lost 0 bases and 5 bases, there was a span of 10 bases. This CDR3 has 14 amino acids. Germline V CDR1 and CDR2: LGHNA, YNFKEQ. CDR3 loop: CASSQDRASETQYF. CDR3 coding DNA: TGTGCCAGCAGCCAAGATCGGGCATCCGAGACCCAGTACTTC.

At least ten counts were recorded for this clonotype. The rearrangement links TRBV6-1 to TRBJ2-1, with 11 bases identical to TRBD2. This CDR3 spans 14 amino acids. With 7 bases clipped from V and 4 bases from J, the junction kept 3 bases outside the gene matches. Germline V gene sequence: CDR1 MNHNS, CDR2 SASEGT. The CDR3: CASIGTSGYNEQFF. The CDR3, as DNA: TGTGCCAGCATAGGGACTAGCGGATACAATGAGCAGTTCTTC.

The chain employs TRBV29-1 and TRBJ2-1; 9 nucleotides agree with TRBD2. The V gene's germline CDR1 is SQVTM and CDR2 ANQGSEA. This CDR3 spans 14 amino acids. The CDR3 DNA sequence: TGCAGTGATGACGTAGCGGGAGTGTACAATGAGCAGTTCTTC. The encoded protein is CSDDVAGVYNEQFF.

This clonotype was seen many times. The chain couples TRBV6-1 to TRBJ1-5; no clear D. Trimming pared 6 bases from V and 3 bases from J, leaving 12 bases between. CDR1 and CDR2 from the germline V gene are MNHNS and SASEGT. The CDR3 runs 14 residues. CDR3 DNA sequence: TGTGCCAGCAGGTCCCCGGGGTTCAATCAGCCCCAGCATTTT. It specifies CASRSPGFNQPQHF.

Only one count was recorded for this clonotype. Likely a read error: the CDR3 ends without its conserved phenylalanine or tryptophan. No DNA is shown, since the ends of the CDR3 on it are uncertain; the CDR3 is the one TCRdb lists. This chain joins TRBV11-2 and TRBJ2-7; the table's D call, TRBD2, has no DNA check behind it. The CDR3 is 15 residues long, ends included. Germline V gene lookup returns CDR1 SGHAT and CDR2 FQNNGV. This chain's CDR3 is CASSLDQEAPYERYY.

This clonotype has at least ten counts. The chain uses TRBV12-3 or TRBV12-4 and TRBJ1-1; 7 nucleotides line up with TRBD1. V lost 3 bases, J lost 5 bases, and 6 bases stayed unmatched. There are 14 residues in the CDR3. The CDR3 spells CASSFDRVETEAFF. CDR3 bases: TGTGCCAGCAGTTTCGACAGGGTAGAGACTGAAGCTTTCTTT.

This chain connects TRBV5-1 to TRBJ1-1, with D perhaps matching TRBD1 (5 bases). V lost 7 bases, J lost 3 bases, and 16 bases lay in between. Germline lookup yields CDR1 SGHRS and CDR2 YFSETQ. This CDR3 has 14 residues. The CDR3 region is CASLIQGKDTEAFF. CDR3 nucleotides: TGCGCCAGCCTAATCCAGGGTAAGGACACTGAAGCTTTCTTT.

Comment on this clonotype: At one of its ends the junction is not consistent with the germline gene, which may arise from a read error. The V gene is TRBV11-2, the J gene TRBJ1-4; no firm D call. Germline V gene lookup returns CDR1 SGHAT and CDR2 FQNNGV. The CDR3 spans 15 residues. The CDR3 here is CTSSLKTERNEKLFF. CDR3 DNA sequence: TGTACCAGCAGCTTAAAAACAGAGCGTAATGAAAAACTGTTTTTT.

As to this clonotype: The CDR3 ends on some other residue instead of the conserved phenylalanine or tryptophan, so this is likely a read error. The limits of the CDR3 on the DNA are not certain, so only TCRdb's listed CDR3 is given. The V call is TRBV30, the J call TRBJ1-1. The CDR3 length equals 13 residues, ends included. Looked up from germline, CDR1 is GTSNPN and CDR2 is SVGIG (reference sequence). CDR3 amino acids: CAWSGRRGTEASI.

This clonotype was recorded at least ten times. The CDR3 DNA reads as TGTGCCAGCAGTGAAGAAGGGGACAATCAGCCCCAGCATTTT. Residues: CASSEEGDNQPQHF. The chain joins TRBV6-1 to TRBJ1-5; D possibly corresponds to TRBD1 (5 bases). V lost 1 base to trimming and J lost 3 bases, with 7 bases between them. Per germline, CDR1 MNHNS and CDR2 SASEGT. The CDR3 spans 14 residues.

This clonotype was seen only once. One end of the junction varies from germline; a read error may be responsible. The chain joins TRBV29-1 to TRBJ1-2, with a possible D match to TRBD1 (6 bases). The germline V gene encodes CDR1 SQVTM and CDR2 ANQGSEA. The CDR3 covers 14 residues. This CDR3 is CSVVRRGGVYGYTF. CDR3 sequence (DNA): TGCAGCGTTGTCCGGAGGGGGGGCGTCTATGGTTACACCTTC. Using reference TRBV29-1 and TRBJ1-2 for the parts outside the CDR3, the full variable domain is SAVISQKPSRDICQRGTSLTIQCQVDSQVTMMFWYRQQPGQSLTLIATANQGSEATYESGFVIDKFPISRPNLTFSTLTVSNMSPEDSSIYLCSVVRRGGVYGYTFGSGTRLTVV.

About this clonotype itself: Here the CDR3 omits its conserved ending phenylalanine or tryptophan, so a read error is the likely source. This sequence joins TRBV4-2 and TRBJ2-1, with 7 bases lining up with TRBD2. Germline lookup yields CDR1 LGHNA and CDR2 YNFKEQ. CDR3 length: 15 residues. CDR3 protein: CAISQMRGSDNEQFL. The CDR3 DNA reads TGTGCCATCAGCCAAATGCGCGGGAGCGACAATGAGCAGTTCCTC.

V gene TRBV11-2 combines with J gene TRBJ2-3, with D possibly TRBD1 on 6 matching bases. The end of the DNA fits TRBJ1-5 better, so the J call may be wrong. The CDR3 extends over 15 amino acids. Germline lookup yields CDR1 SGHAT and CDR2 FQNNGV. The CDR3 sequence: CASSRGQSITDTQHF. The CDR3 DNA is TGTGCCAGCAGCCGCGGACAGTCTATAACAGATACGCAGCATTTT.